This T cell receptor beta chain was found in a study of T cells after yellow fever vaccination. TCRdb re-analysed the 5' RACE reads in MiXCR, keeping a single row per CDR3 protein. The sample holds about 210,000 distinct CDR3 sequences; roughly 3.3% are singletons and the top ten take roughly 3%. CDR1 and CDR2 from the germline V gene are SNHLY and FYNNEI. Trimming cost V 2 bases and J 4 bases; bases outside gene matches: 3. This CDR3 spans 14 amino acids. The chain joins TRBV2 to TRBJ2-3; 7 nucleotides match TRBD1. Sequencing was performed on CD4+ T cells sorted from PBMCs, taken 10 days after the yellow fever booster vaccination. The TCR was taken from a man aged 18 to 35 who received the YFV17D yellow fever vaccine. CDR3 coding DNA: TGTGCCAGCAGTGAAATAGGGGGCGCAGATACGCAGTATTTT. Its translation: CASSEIGGADTQYF.